This TCR beta chain comes out of a study of human T cells and chemical hapten exposure. TCRdb passed the RACE reads through MiXCR, listing each CDR3 protein once. The table shows about 69,000 distinct CDR3 sequences, with around a tenth occurring only once. This clonotype was detected only a few times. Its antigen is not identified. The ends were cut back, 1 base at V and 7 bases at J, with 10 bases in the middle. This CDR3 is 14 amino acids long. CDR1 is LGHNA and CDR2 is YNFKEQ in the germline V gene. Study outcomes and limitations: PT1 expanded TCR numbers tracked positively with patch test score.

The time point here: patch test 2, 6 weeks after DPC sensitization. Treatment in this sample: therapeutic diphenylcyclopropenone sensitization with weekly scalp DPC. The material sequenced was whole blood, taken in connection with sensitization to the hapten diphenylcyclopropenone (DPC). The chain joins TRBV4-2 to TRBJ2-2; no clear D. This clonotype was sampled from a woman between 50 and 59 years old with alopecia areata. Some clones in this sample may be carry-over from other donors' samples. CDR3: CASSQGSFGGELFF. The CDR3 coding sequence is TGTGCCAGCAGCCAAGGTTCCTTTGGCGGGGAGCTGTTTTTT.